This TCR beta chain stems from a study of CD8 T cells in Susac syndrome (dated by TCRdb to 2018 to 2020). With respect to the entire study: The study used repertoire sequencing to test whether antigen drove CD8+ T cell activation and differentiation in Susac syndrome. The study compared CD8+ T cell repertoire clonality among roughly 12 healthy donors, around 14 Susac syndrome patients and roughly 16 multiple sclerosis patients.

Sequences SGHNT (CDR1) and YYREEE (CDR2) are obtained from the germline V gene (reference sequence). The V and J ends are trimmed by 0 bases and 1 base, leaving 13 bases between them. The CDR3 holds 16 amino acids from the cysteine to the phenylalanine. Left in the record is the CDR3 DNA by itself, 48 bases read in frame from the first base. Regarding this clonotype: The antigen this receptor binds is unknown. No qualities accompany the bases; no much larger clone lies one base away.

RNA was extracted using the RNeasy kit, and roughly 0.45 to 1 ug of the RNA was reverse transcribed with random hexamers. TCR beta CDR3 regions were amplified with the immunoSEQ multiplex PCR assay covering 54 Vbeta and 13 Jbeta segments. Bias from PCR amplification was corrected by using a synthetic template baseline for primer optimization and for computational correction. The authors processed their data as follows. Reads were annotated to V, D and J genes per IMGT and analyzed with immunoSEQ Analyzer, keeping only productive sequences. Clonality was computed as one minus Shannon entropy normalized by log2 of the number of productive unique sequences. Public and private clones were assessed among the 100 most prevalent clones of each patient and control. Clones were defined as Susac-specific if absent from the healthy and MS cohorts, from around 1,000 published viral clones and from other ImmuneACCESS disease sequences. TCRdb reprocessed the public reads (quality trimming at Q25 with fastp, clone calling with MiXCR) and kept in-frame beta chains. Under each unique CDR3 protein, matching rows form one entry showing the most common genes and DNA. None of the V and J calls come from the authors' own analysis; TCRdb made them. This sample holds 130,000 or so distinct CDR3 sequences; around 80% were observed only once. Around 0.51% of the sample is in the top ten clones.

Beyond this particular receptor, the publication reports: The number of individuals in the TCR sequencing and HLA analysis was acknowledged as relatively small.

Peripheral blood CD8+ and CD4+ T cells from healthy donors, Susac syndrome patients and multiple sclerosis patients were profiled by high-throughput TCR beta sequencing. The multiple sclerosis controls were treatment-naive patients whose relapsing-remitting disease, either stable or active, fulfilled the revised McDonald criteria. Bulk CD8+ and CD4+ T cells were purified by magnetic negative isolation, while CD8+ TEMRA cells were enriched using FACS. Blood was drawn into EDTA tubes, processed within 24 hours, and PBMCs were isolated by density gradient centrifugation. PBMCs destined for TCR sequencing were cryopreserved in liquid nitrogen and later thawed in a 37 °C water bath. The sorted or isolated CD4+, CD8+ and CD8+ TEMRA cells reached a purity of at least 90%.

The sequence links TRBV5-4 to TRBJ1-1; the D segment could be TRBD1, given 5 matching bases. This receptor was taken from a human donor with multiple sclerosis. The sequenced sample was CD8+ T cells from PBMCs. The CDR3 is CASSLGTGLGNTEAFF. The nucleotide sequence is given as TGTGCCAGCAGCTTGGGGACGGGGCTTGGGAACACTGAAGCTTTCTTT. The reference TRBV5-4 and TRBJ1-1 proteins fill in what lies around the CDR3, so the full variable domain reads ETGVTQSPTHLIKTRGQQVTLRCSSQSGHNTVSWYQQALGQGPQFIFQYYREEENGRGNFPPRFSGLQFPNYSSELNVNALELDDSALYLCASSLGTGLGNTEAFFGQGTRLTVV.